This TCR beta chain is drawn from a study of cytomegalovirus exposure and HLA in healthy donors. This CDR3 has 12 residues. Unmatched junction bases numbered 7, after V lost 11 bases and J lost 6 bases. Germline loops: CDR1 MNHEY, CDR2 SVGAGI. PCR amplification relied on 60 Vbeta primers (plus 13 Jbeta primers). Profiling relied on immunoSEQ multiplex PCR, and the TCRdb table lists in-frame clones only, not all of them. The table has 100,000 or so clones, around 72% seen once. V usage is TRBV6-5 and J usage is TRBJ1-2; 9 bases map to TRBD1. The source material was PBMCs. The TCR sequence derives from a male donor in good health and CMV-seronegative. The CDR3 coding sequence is TGTGCCGAGGAGGACAGGGGTAATGGCTACACCTTC. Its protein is CAEEDRGNGYTF.